This T cell receptor beta chain was captured in a study of blood T cell repertoires in COVID-19. On the study more broadly: There were acute and convalescent COVID-19 samples, and they came from the United States, Italy and Spain.

Profiling relied on immunoSEQ multiplex PCR, and the TCRdb table lists in-frame clones only, not all of them. The table lists approximately 200,000 clones, around 94% of them singletons. This CDR3 region has 15 residues. CDR1 is MGHRA, CDR2 YSYEKL, per germline. With 4 bases removed from V and 4 bases from J, the gap between germline ends came to 13 bases. Input material: peripheral blood. The TCR originated in a man aged 30 to 45 with COVID-19, enrolled during active disease. The gene calls are TRBV4-1 and TRBJ2-2, with D perhaps matching TRBD2 (5 bases). CDR3 nucleotide sequence: TGCGCCAGCAGCCTTACGGAGGAGCGCACCGGGGAGCTGTTTTTT. Its protein is CASSLTEERTGELFF.